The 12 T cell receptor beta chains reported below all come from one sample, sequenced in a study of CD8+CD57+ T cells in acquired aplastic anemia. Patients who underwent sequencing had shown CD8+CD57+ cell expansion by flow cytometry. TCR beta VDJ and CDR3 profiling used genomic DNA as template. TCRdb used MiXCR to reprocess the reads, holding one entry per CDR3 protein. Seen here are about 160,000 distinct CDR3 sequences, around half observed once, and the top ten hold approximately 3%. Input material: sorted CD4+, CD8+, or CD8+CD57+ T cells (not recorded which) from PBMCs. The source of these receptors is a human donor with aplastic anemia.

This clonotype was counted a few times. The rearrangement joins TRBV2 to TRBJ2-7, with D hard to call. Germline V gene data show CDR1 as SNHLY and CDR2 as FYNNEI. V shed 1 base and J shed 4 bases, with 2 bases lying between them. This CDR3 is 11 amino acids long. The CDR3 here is CASSEVYEQYF. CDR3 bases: TGTGCCAGCAGTGAAGTGTACGAGCAGTACTTC.

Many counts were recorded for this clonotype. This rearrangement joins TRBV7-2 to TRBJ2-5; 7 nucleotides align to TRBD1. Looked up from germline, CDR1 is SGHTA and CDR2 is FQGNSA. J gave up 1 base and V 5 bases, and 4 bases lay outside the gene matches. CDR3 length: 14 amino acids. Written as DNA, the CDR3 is TGTGCCAGCAGCCGGGACAGCTCCCAAGAGACCCAGTACTTC. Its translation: CASSRDSSQETQYF.

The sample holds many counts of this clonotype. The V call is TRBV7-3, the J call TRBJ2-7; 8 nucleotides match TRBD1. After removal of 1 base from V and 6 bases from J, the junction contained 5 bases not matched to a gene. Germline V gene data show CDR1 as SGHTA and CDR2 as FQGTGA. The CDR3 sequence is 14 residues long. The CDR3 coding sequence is TGTGCCAGCAGCTTAATTCCGGGGACAGGCGAGCAGTACTTC. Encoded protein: CASSLIPGTGEQYF.

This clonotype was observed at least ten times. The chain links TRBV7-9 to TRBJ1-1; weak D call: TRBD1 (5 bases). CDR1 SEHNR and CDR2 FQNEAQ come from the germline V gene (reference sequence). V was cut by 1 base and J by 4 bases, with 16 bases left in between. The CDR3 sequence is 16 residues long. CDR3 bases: TGTGCCAGCAGCTTAGTAGCGAGTGGGGCGGGCACTGAAGCTTTCTTT. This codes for CASSLVASGAGTEAFF.

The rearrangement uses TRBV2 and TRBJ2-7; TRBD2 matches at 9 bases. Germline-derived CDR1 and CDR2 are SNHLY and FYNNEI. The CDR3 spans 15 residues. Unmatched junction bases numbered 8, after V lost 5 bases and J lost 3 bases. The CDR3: CASSLLAGQYYEQYF. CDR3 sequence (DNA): TGTGCCAGCAGTTTACTAGCGGGCCAATACTACGAGCAGTACTTC.

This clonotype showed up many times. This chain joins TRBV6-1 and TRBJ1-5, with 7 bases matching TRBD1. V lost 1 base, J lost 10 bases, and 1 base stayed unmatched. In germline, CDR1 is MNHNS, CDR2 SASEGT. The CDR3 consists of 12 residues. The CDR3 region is CASSEGDSPQHF. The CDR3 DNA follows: TGTGCCAGCAGTGAAGGGGACAGCCCCCAGCATTTT.

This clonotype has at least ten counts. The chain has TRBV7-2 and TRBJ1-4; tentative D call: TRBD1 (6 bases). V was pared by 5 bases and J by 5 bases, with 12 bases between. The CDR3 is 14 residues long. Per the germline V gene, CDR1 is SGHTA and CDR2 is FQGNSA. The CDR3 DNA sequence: TGTGCCAGCAGCCAGGCCAGGGGAAATGAAAAACTGTTTTTT. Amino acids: CASSQARGNEKLFF.

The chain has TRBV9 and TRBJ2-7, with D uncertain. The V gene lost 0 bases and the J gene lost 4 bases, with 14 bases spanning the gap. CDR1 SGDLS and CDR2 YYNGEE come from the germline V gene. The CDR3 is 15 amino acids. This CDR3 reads CASSVAVGAGYEQYF. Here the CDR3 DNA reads TGTGCCAGCAGCGTAGCGGTTGGTGCCGGGTACGAGCAGTACTTC. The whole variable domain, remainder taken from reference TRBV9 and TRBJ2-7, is DSGVTQTPKHLITATGQRVTLRCSPRSGDLSVYWYQQSLDQGLQFLIQYYNGEERAKGNILERFSAQQFPDLHSELNLSSLELGDSALYFCASSVAVGAGYEQYFGPGTRLTVT.

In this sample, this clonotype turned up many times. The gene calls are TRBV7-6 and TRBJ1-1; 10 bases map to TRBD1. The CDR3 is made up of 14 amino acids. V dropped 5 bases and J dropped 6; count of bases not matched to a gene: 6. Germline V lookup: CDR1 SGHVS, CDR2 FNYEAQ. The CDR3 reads CASSLRQGASEAFF. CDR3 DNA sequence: TGTGCCAGCAGCCTCCGACAGGGGGCTTCTGAAGCTTTCTTT.

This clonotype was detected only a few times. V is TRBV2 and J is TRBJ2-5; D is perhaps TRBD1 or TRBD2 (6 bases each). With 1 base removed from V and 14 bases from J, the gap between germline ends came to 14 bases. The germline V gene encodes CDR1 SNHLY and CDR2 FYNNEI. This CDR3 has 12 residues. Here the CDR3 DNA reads TGTGCCAGCAGTGAAGAGAGACCGGGGGCCTACTTC. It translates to CASSEERPGAYF.

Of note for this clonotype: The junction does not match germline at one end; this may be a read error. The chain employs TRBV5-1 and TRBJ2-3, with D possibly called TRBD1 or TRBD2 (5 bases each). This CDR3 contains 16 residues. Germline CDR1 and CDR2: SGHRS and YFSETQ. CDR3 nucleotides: TGCGCCAGCGGGCCGGGACCACAAACATCCACAGATACGCATTATTTT. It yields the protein CASGPGPQTSTDTHYF.

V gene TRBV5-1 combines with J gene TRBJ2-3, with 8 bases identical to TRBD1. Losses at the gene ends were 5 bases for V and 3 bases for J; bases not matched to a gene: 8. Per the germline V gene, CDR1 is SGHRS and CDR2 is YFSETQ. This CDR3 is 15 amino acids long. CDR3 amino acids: CASRTGTGGTDTQYF. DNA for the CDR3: TGCGCCAGCAGAACCGGGACAGGAGGGACAGATACGCAGTATTTT.